The present T cell receptor (beta chain) was sequenced within a study of CD8 T cells in ankylosing spondylitis. This clonotype was detected a few times. Its antigen is currently unknown. Molecular-barcoded quantitative 5'-RACE produced these TCR beta libraries. TCRdb used MiXCR to reprocess the 5' RACE reads, holding one entry per CDR3 protein. The sample has fewer than 550,000 distinct CDR3 sequences; about 5.2% are singletons. Germline V gene data show CDR1 as SEHNR and CDR2 as FQNEAQ (reference sequence). Trimming cost V 3 bases and J 6 bases, with 9 bases left between them. This CDR3 spans 12 amino acids. General study findings and limits: Relatively rare in peripheral blood, disease-linked clones were also CD8+. The study identified a TCR beta motif of under ten highly homologous variants that appeared characteristic of ankylosing spondylitis blood. The authors reported significant enrichment of disease-linked clones in matched ankylosing spondylitis synovial fluid. Earlier authors reported some of these motif variants in reactive arthritis synovial fluid and blood.

The chain has TRBV7-9 and TRBJ2-7; D is undetermined. The source is a male donor with ankylosing spondylitis. Source material: blood, either unsorted or a sorted T cell fraction (not recorded which). CDR3 DNA: TGTGCCAGCAGCTTGACATTCGTCGAGCAGTACTTC. The encoded protein is CASSLTFVEQYF.